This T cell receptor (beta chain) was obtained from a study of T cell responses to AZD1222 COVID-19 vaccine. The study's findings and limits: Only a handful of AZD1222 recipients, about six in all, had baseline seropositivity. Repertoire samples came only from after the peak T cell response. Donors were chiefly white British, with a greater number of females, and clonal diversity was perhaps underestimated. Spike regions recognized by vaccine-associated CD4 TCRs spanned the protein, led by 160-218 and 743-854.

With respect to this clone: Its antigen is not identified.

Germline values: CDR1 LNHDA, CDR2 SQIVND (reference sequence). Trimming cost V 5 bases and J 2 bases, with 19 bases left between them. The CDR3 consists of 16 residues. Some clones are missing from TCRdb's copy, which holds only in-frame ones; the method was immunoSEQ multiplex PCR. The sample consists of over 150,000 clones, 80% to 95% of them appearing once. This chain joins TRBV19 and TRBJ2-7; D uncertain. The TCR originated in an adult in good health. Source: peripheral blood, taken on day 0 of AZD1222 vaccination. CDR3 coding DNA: TGTGCCAGTAGTTTACGGGTCGCTTCCCCGACCTACGAGCAGTACTTC. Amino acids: CASSLRVASPTYEQYF.